This TCR beta chain was captured by sequencing in a study of cytomegalovirus exposure and HLA in healthy donors. Overall study findings and caveats: Later analysis showed TCR association rates varying by HLA locus, highest for DRB1 and lowest for HLA-C. Later analysis identified several of the most significant clusters that appeared linked to common viral pathogens.

PCR primers comprised 60 Vbeta and 13 Jbeta primers. Method: immunoSEQ multiplex PCR; TCRdb's copy keeps in-frame clones and lacks some. The sample includes about 110,000 clones, roughly 75% seen only once; the top ten take 2% to 3%. This clone was recorded a few times. What it binds is unknown. This CDR3 is 15 amino acids long. The germline V gene encodes CDR1 SGHDN and CDR2 FVKESK. Trimming removed 4 bases at V and 3 bases at J, with 12 bases between. The genes are TRBV14 and TRBJ1-4; D call uncertain. The sequence derives from a man aged 40-50 years in good health and CMV-seronegative. The material sequenced was PBMCs. As DNA, the CDR3 is TGTGCCAGCAGCCTGGCAGGTTCCTCTAATGAAAAACTGTTTTTT. Translation gives CASSLAGSSNEKLFF.